This entry lists 25 T cell receptor beta chains sequenced from one sample in a study of neurological immune-mediated disorders. TCRdb re-derived calls from the 5' RACE reads in MiXCR, one entry per CDR3 protein. The data show 35,000 or so distinct CDR3 sequences, about 3.3% seen once. Time point meaning: longitudinal time-point 1 (baseline). Material: PBMCs. Receptor source: an older woman with multiple sclerosis.

This clonotype has at least ten counts. The chain couples TRBV12-3 or TRBV12-4 to TRBJ2-1, with D unclear. The germline V and J ends were trimmed by 5 bases and 0 bases, with 14 bases remaining between them. This CDR3 is 16 amino acids long. The CDR3 DNA is TGTGCCAGCAGTATAAAAAGAGGATTCTCCTACAATGAGCAGTTCTTC. This translates into CASSIKRGFSYNEQFF.

In its sample, this clonotype was seen many times. The rearrangement uses TRBV21-1 and TRBJ2-2; the table's D gene call, TRBD1, was not cross checked with the DNA. TRBV21-1 is shown as a pseudogene. The CDR3 runs to 17 residues. The CDR3 reads CASSNTRDRQNTGELFF. Written as DNA, the CDR3 is TGTGCCAGCAGCAATACCCGGGACAGGCAGAACACCGGGGAGCTGTTTTTT.

This clonotype is judged medium-sized. This sequence joins TRBV20-1 and TRBJ2-3; D is possibly TRBD1 (6 bases). The CDR3 loop spans 14 amino acids. Germline values: CDR1 DFQATT, CDR2 SNEGSKA (reference sequence). Trimming took off 0 bases at V and 2 bases at J, with 9 bases between the two ends. This CDR3 is CSAREVGATDTQYF. CDR3 coding DNA: TGCAGTGCTAGAGAGGTGGGGGCCACAGATACGCAGTATTTT.

This clonotype was recorded at least ten times. The chain uses TRBV12-3 or TRBV12-4 and TRBJ1-2; no clear D. The CDR3 extends over 12 amino acids. The V end was cut by 7 bases, the J end by 4 bases, with 10 bases between. The CDR3 region has the DNA TGTGCCAGCACCGTGGACGGCTATGGCTACACCTTC. Amino acid sequence: CASTVDGYGYTF.

This clonotype was seen repeatedly, ten times or more. The rearrangement links TRBV5-5 to TRBJ1-2; TRBD1 agrees at 7 bases. This CDR3 contains 15 residues. The germline CDR1 and CDR2 sequences are SGHKS and YYEKEE (reference sequence). Unmatched junction bases numbered 9, after V lost 4 bases and J lost 3 bases. Here the CDR3 reads CASSPGQEPHYGYTF. In DNA form, the CDR3 reads TGTGCCAGCAGCCCCGGACAGGAGCCTCACTATGGCTACACCTTC.

The sample holds many counts of this clonotype. The chain has TRBV5-1 and TRBJ2-3, with D unclear. V dropped 3 bases and J dropped 4 bases, with 3 bases sitting between them. The CDR3 consists of 11 residues. The germline CDR1 and CDR2 sequences are SGHRS and YFSETQ. The chain's CDR3 is CASSSSDTQYF. Written as DNA, the CDR3 is TGCGCCAGCAGCTCTTCAGATACGCAGTATTTT.

This clonotype has a handful of counts. V is TRBV7-9 and J is TRBJ2-1, with D possibly called TRBD1 or TRBD2 (6 bases each). The ends were cut back, 5 bases at V and 4 bases at J, with 18 bases in the middle. From germline, CDR1 is SEHNR and CDR2 FQNEAQ (reference sequence). This CDR3 region has 16 residues. The CDR3 nucleotides read TGTGCCAGCAGCACAGTCGGGGGCCGGCTTTACAATGAGCAGTTCTTC. Protein product: CASSTVGGRLYNEQFF. Full variable domain (remainder filled in from reference TRBV7-9 and TRBJ2-1): DTGVSQNPRHKITKRGQNVTFRCDPISEHNRLYWYRQTLGQGPEFLTYFQNEAQLEKSRLLSDRFSAERPKGSFSTLEIQRTEQGDSAMYLCASSTVGGRLYNEQFFGPGTRLTVL.

This clonotype appeared many times. This chain uses TRBV6-6 with TRBJ2-2, with TRBD2 matching over 10 bases. This CDR3 region has 14 residues. The V segment lost 7 bases and the J segment 7 bases; nucleotides outside the gene matches: 6. The germline V gene has CDR1 MNHNY and CDR2 SVGAGI (reference sequence). CDR3 protein: CASNVAGGNGELFF. The CDR3 nucleotides are TGTGCCAGCAATGTAGCGGGGGGAAACGGGGAGCTGTTTTTT.

This clonotype came up many times. The chain has TRBV29-1 and TRBJ2-7; possibly TRBD1 for D (6 bases). The V end lost 3 bases, the J end lost 5 bases, and 14 bases lay between the germline ends. The CDR3 is 13 amino acids. Germline V gene sequence: CDR1 SQVTM, CDR2 ANQGSEA. The CDR3 spells CSVERGSTNEQYF. The CDR3 region has the DNA TGCAGCGTTGAGAGGGGGTCCACGAACGAGCAGTACTTC.

This clonotype was seen repeatedly, ten times or more. V and J are TRBV28 and TRBJ2-7; 8 nucleotides agree with TRBD1. Germline V CDR1 and CDR2: MDHEN, SYDVKM. The V gene end was trimmed by 7 bases and the J gene end by 4 bases; junction bases not matched to a gene: 12. The CDR3 is made up of 15 amino acids. The CDR3 DNA is TGTGCCAGCACGGTAGACAGGGGTCATTCGTACGAGCAGTACTTC. Protein sequence: CASTVDRGHSYEQYF.

The sample holds many counts of this clonotype. This chain connects TRBV20-1 to TRBJ1-2; 7 bases line up with TRBD1. The CDR3 is 13 residues long. J was trimmed by 3 bases and V by 5 bases; bases with no gene match: 6. Germline CDR1 reads DFQATT; CDR2 reads SNEGSKA (reference sequence). In DNA, the CDR3 is TGCAGTGCTGACAACAGGGGTGACTATGGCTACACCTTC. Protein product: CSADNRGDYGYTF.

This chain joins TRBV3-1 and TRBJ1-1; perhaps TRBD1 as D (6 bases). The CDR3 loop spans 14 amino acids. The germline gives CDR1 LGHDT, CDR2 YNNKEL (reference sequence). V was cut by 2 bases and J by 1 base, with 8 bases left in between. This CDR3 reads CASSQNRANTEAFF. The CDR3 nucleotides are TGTGCCAGCAGCCAAAACAGGGCGAACACTGAAGCTTTCTTT.

The table lists this clonotype with many counts. The chain carries TRBV2 and TRBJ1-1; TRBD1 matches at 7 bases. Germline CDR1 and CDR2: SNHLY and FYNNEI. Trimming at V came to 4 bases and at J to 4 bases, leaving 9 bases not matched to a gene. CDR3 length: 15 residues. CDR3 amino acids: CASSGRDSDSTEAFF. The DNA of the CDR3 is TGTGCCAGCAGTGGCCGGGACAGTGACAGCACTGAAGCTTTCTTT.

This clonotype was observed at least ten times. The chain couples TRBV20-1 to TRBJ2-1; 12 bases are shared with TRBD1. Germline V gene data show CDR1 as DFQATT and CDR2 as SNEGSKA (reference sequence). This CDR3 comprises 15 residues. With V trimmed by 5 bases and J by 8 bases, 10 bases remained unmatched. DNA for the CDR3: TGCAGTGCTCCCCTCCGGGACAGGGGGCGGGATGAGCAGTTCTTC. Protein sequence: CSAPLRDRGRDEQFF.

This clonotype came up many times. The V gene is TRBV12-3 or TRBV12-4, the J gene TRBJ2-7; D unresolved. This CDR3 region has 14 residues. V was shortened by 3 bases and J by 3 bases, with 12 bases between the two germline ends. The DNA of the CDR3 is TGTGCCAGCAGTTTTGACTCTACGAACTACGAGCAGTACTTC. It translates to CASSFDSTNYEQYF.

This clonotype was seen many times. The chain recombines TRBV5-1 with TRBJ2-7, with 8 bases that match TRBD1. Germline V gene data show CDR1 as SGHRS and CDR2 as YFSETQ. J lost 1 base, V lost 0 bases, and 6 bases had no gene match. CDR3 size: 16 residues. CDR3 sequence: CASSLVPGTGSYEQYF. CDR3 sequence (DNA): TGCGCCAGCAGCTTGGTTCCCGGGACAGGATCCTACGAGCAGTACTTC.

In its sample, this clonotype was seen many times. The chain uses TRBV5-1 and TRBJ2-1; 12 bases align to TRBD1. Trimming cost V 4 bases and J 10 bases; bases outside gene matches: 9. The CDR3 has 15 residues. Germline values: CDR1 SGHRS, CDR2 YFSETQ. The CDR3 region is CASSPDGTGGREQFF. The CDR3 DNA is TGCGCCAGCAGCCCGGATGGGACAGGGGGCCGGGAGCAGTTCTTC. Using reference TRBV5-1 and TRBJ2-1 for the parts outside the CDR3, the full variable domain is KAGVTQTPRYLIKTRGQQVTLSCSPISGHRSVSWYQQTPGQGLQFLFEYFSETQRNKGNFPGRFSGRQFSNSRSEMNVSTLELGDSALYLCASSPDGTGGREQFFGPGTRLTVL.

This clonotype showed up many times. V gene TRBV27 combines with J gene TRBJ1-1; perhaps TRBD1 as D (6 bases). Trimming stripped 2 bases from V and 6 bases from J, with 13 bases between. Germline assignment: CDR1 MNHEY and CDR2 SMNVEV (reference sequence). The CDR3 has 14 amino acids. CDR3 region: CASSLRLEGAEAFF. The CDR3 region has the DNA TGTGCCAGCAGTTTACGATTGGAGGGGGCTGAAGCTTTCTTT.

This clonotype was observed at least ten times. The chain uses TRBV12-3 or TRBV12-4 and TRBJ2-1; D is perhaps TRBD2 (6 bases). The CDR3 is 17 amino acids. Trimming cost V 7 bases and J 4 bases, with 23 bases left between them. This CDR3 is CASTLRPGGAGYNEQFF. In DNA, the CDR3 is TGTGCCAGCACCCTCCGGCCCGGCGGCGCGGGGTACAATGAGCAGTTCTTC.

Concerning this clonotype itself: A much larger clone lies a single base off, so this may be a read error. The chain employs TRBV7-9 and TRBJ2-7; D perhaps matches TRBD2 (5 bases). Trimming took 1 base from V and 5 from J, leaving 12 bases between them. CDR3 length equals 14 residues. In germline, CDR1 is SEHNR, CDR2 FQNEAQ (reference sequence). The CDR3 spells CASSLVDGVHEQYF. The DNA for the CDR3 is TGTGCCAGCAGCTTAGTAGACGGGGTCCACGAGCAGTACTTC.

This clonotype has a count of ten or more. This sequence joins TRBV7-2 and TRBJ1-3; 7 nucleotides agree with TRBD1. The germline V gene encodes CDR1 SGHTA and CDR2 FQGNSA. The CDR3 has 15 residues. V shed 5 bases, J shed 2 bases, and the junction held 6 bases outside the gene matches. The CDR3 DNA reads as TGTGCCAGCAGCGTCCACAGGGGAACTGGAAACACCATATATTTT. Amino acids: CASSVHRGTGNTIYF.

This clonotype has a count of ten or more. This sequence joins TRBV20-1 and TRBJ1-2; D unclear. Germline V gene sequence: CDR1 DFQATT, CDR2 SNEGSKA (reference sequence). The CDR3 has 14 amino acids. V lost 0 bases, J lost 2 bases, and 10 bases lay in between. The DNA of the CDR3 is TGCAGTGCTAGAGACGCAGTTAAAAACTATGGCTACACCTTC. It codes for CSARDAVKNYGYTF.

The chain combines TRBV27 with TRBJ1-1, with a weak D call TRBD1 (5 bases). Germline-derived CDR1 and CDR2 are MNHEY and SMNVEV (reference sequence). This CDR3 has 15 residues. Trimming shortened V by 5 bases and J by 1 base, and 14 bases separated the two germline ends. DNA of the CDR3: TGTGCCAGCAGTCGGGCCCTCGGGGGGAACACTGAAGCTTTCTTT. This gives the protein CASSRALGGNTEAFF.

This clonotype has at least ten counts. This chain joins TRBV6-6 and TRBJ1-4, with a possible D match to TRBD1 (6 bases). Germline-derived CDR1 and CDR2 are MNHNY and SVGAGI (reference sequence). The CDR3 extends over 15 amino acids. Trimming left V 3 bases short and J 0 bases short, with 8 bases between. CDR3 protein: CASSYHRATNEKLFF. CDR3 bases: TGTGCCAGCAGTTATCACAGGGCAACTAATGAAAAACTGTTTTTT.

This clonotype was seen repeatedly, ten times or more. CDR3 amino acids: CSAEQYNEQFF. In DNA form, the CDR3 reads TGCAGTGCCGAACAGTACAATGAGCAGTTCTTC. The chain joins TRBV20-1 to TRBJ2-1; D unresolved. In germline, CDR1 is DFQATT, CDR2 SNEGSKA (reference sequence). V gave up 6 bases and J gave up 4 bases, with 7 bases separating them. The CDR3 consists of 11 residues.